The rows below give T cell receptor beta chains drawn from one sample of a study of monozygotic twins with inflammatory bowel disease. No DNA is given; TCRdb re-called the 5' RACE reads and lists each CDR3 protein once. In all, the sample yields approximately 400,000 distinct CDR3 sequences. Sequencing used blood. These TCRs come from a human donor with ulcerative colitis or Crohn's disease, or a healthy co-twin of an affected twin (not recorded which). The CDR3 runs from the conserved cysteine through the conserved F or W. Fields, in order: CDR3 protein, V gene, J gene.

CDR3aa: CASSRGTVTEAFF
v_gene: TRBV14
j_gene: TRBJ1-1

CDR3aa: CSARDKASTGFPGELFF
v_gene: TRBV20-1
j_gene: TRBJ2-2

CDR3aa: CASSQEVAGAYNEQFF
v_gene: TRBV4-1
j_gene: TRBJ2-1

CDR3aa: CSVGGGTEAFF
v_gene: TRBV29-1
j_gene: TRBJ1-1

CDR3aa: CATSRELPDYGYTF
v_gene: TRBV15
j_gene: TRBJ1-2

CDR3aa: CASSLSGQGNQPQHF
v_gene: TRBV28
j_gene: TRBJ1-5

CDR3aa: CASSGRTTPSTDTQYF
v_gene: TRBV5-5
j_gene: TRBJ2-3

CDR3aa: CASSLTRYGSSGNTIYF
v_gene: TRBV4-3
j_gene: TRBJ1-3

CDR3aa: CASRSAGGRGTEAFF
v_gene: TRBV6-1
j_gene: TRBJ1-1

CDR3aa: CASSDTANYEQYF
v_gene: TRBV6-1
j_gene: TRBJ2-7

CDR3aa: CASRLSLSYEQYF
v_gene: TRBV2
j_gene: TRBJ2-7

CDR3aa: CASSLGTGGTYEQYF
v_gene: TRBV5-1
j_gene: TRBJ2-7

CDR3aa: CASSETDNQPQHF
v_gene: TRBV6-1
j_gene: TRBJ1-5

CDR3aa: CASSVNTLAVLTEAFF
v_gene: TRBV18
j_gene: TRBJ1-1

CDR3aa: CASSLSGTSSGANVLTF
v_gene: TRBV7-3
j_gene: TRBJ2-6

CDR3aa: CASSMRPGHLYEQYF
v_gene: TRBV7-9
j_gene: TRBJ2-7

CDR3aa: CSAQQGGNTEAFF
v_gene: TRBV29-1
j_gene: TRBJ1-1

CDR3aa: CASRGEADHTGELFF
v_gene: TRBV5-1
j_gene: TRBJ2-2

CDR3aa: CASSLLRVGEKLFF
v_gene: TRBV27
j_gene: TRBJ1-4

CDR3aa: CSARPKGETQYF
v_gene: TRBV20-1
j_gene: TRBJ2-3

CDR3aa: CASSERQGPNSPLHF
v_gene: TRBV7-8
j_gene: TRBJ1-6

CDR3aa: CASSLARSLAETQYF
v_gene: TRBV7-2
j_gene: TRBJ2-5

CDR3aa: CATSADAGQPQHF
v_gene: TRBV24-1
j_gene: TRBJ1-5

CDR3aa: CASSLLTRGGANVLTF
v_gene: TRBV27
j_gene: TRBJ2-6

CDR3aa: CSARMTGRSQPQHF
v_gene: TRBV20-1
j_gene: TRBJ1-5

CDR3aa: CASSRTETSTDTQYF
v_gene: TRBV7-9
j_gene: TRBJ2-3

CDR3aa: CASSPYSGELLF
v_gene: TRBV12-3/TRBV12-4
j_gene: TRBJ2-2

CDR3aa: CASSLGISQPQHF
v_gene: TRBV5-4
j_gene: TRBJ1-5

CDR3aa: CASSRPFGQGDNEQFF
v_gene: TRBV7-9
j_gene: TRBJ2-1

CDR3aa: CASSHTATNEKLFF
v_gene: TRBV18
j_gene: TRBJ1-4

CDR3aa: CASSHLGGSPLHF
v_gene: TRBV3-1
j_gene: TRBJ1-6

CDR3aa: CASSWALQETQYF
v_gene: TRBV7-9
j_gene: TRBJ2-5

CDR3aa: CASSSGNLPDTQYF
v_gene: TRBV27
j_gene: TRBJ2-3

CDR3aa: CASSYMPSSTDTQYF
v_gene: TRBV6-5
j_gene: TRBJ2-3

CDR3aa: CASSQDGTTDTQYF
v_gene: TRBV4-3
j_gene: TRBJ2-3

CDR3aa: CASLSGSETQYF
v_gene: TRBV28
j_gene: TRBJ2-5

CDR3aa: CASSLEGGGFGDEQFF
v_gene: TRBV5-1
j_gene: TRBJ2-1

CDR3aa: CASIERKGQGPLREKLFF
v_gene: TRBV28
j_gene: TRBJ1-4

CDR3aa: CASSFNSGVYEQYF
v_gene: TRBV12-3/TRBV12-4
j_gene: TRBJ2-7

CDR3aa: CAISETSGIGNEQFF
v_gene: TRBV10-3
j_gene: TRBJ2-1

CDR3aa: CASSLRGGGAIGGDEQFF
v_gene: TRBV11-3
j_gene: TRBJ2-1

CDR3aa: CASSLLRGRYNEQFF
v_gene: TRBV7-2
j_gene: TRBJ2-1

CDR3aa: CASSLRLAGKNEQFF
v_gene: TRBV7-3
j_gene: TRBJ2-1

CDR3aa: CASSLAGVNTGELFF
v_gene: TRBV11-1
j_gene: TRBJ2-2

CDR3aa: CASSSSGTAGWDEQFF
v_gene: TRBV5-1
j_gene: TRBJ2-1

CDR3aa: CASSQDASGRTADTQYF
v_gene: TRBV4-3
j_gene: TRBJ2-3

CDR3aa: CASSSLADTQYF
v_gene: TRBV5-1
j_gene: TRBJ2-3

CDR3aa: CASTLGGLSQAFF
v_gene: TRBV12-3/TRBV12-4
j_gene: TRBJ1-1

CDR3aa: CASSTHGGVLNEQFF
v_gene: TRBV6-2/TRBV6-3
j_gene: TRBJ2-1

CDR3aa: CASLQGNTEAFF
v_gene: TRBV7-2
j_gene: TRBJ1-1

CDR3aa: CAFDRDSGANVLTF
v_gene: TRBV30
j_gene: TRBJ2-6

CDR3aa: CASSLGQGPEKLFF
v_gene: TRBV11-2
j_gene: TRBJ1-4

CDR3aa: CASSQAGITGELFF
v_gene: TRBV4-1
j_gene: TRBJ2-2